The 22 T cell receptor beta chains below were found in one sample sequenced in a study of OX40 agonist ivuxolimab in advanced cancers. Method: immunoSEQ multiplex PCR; TCRdb's copy keeps in-frame clones and lacks some. The table lists roughly 95,000 clones, 85% to 90% of them singletons. Sequencing used CD4+ or CD8+ T cells sorted from blood, obtained in a trial of the OX40 agonist ivuxolimab. These receptor sequences come from an adult with an advanced solid tumor such as melanoma, head and neck, liver or kidney cancer.

V and J are TRBV7-2 and TRBJ1-1; a possible D gene is TRBD1 (6 bases). Germline V gene sequence: CDR1 SGHTA, CDR2 FQGNSA. The CDR3 loop spans 15 amino acids. V was shortened by 7 bases and J by 3 bases, with 18 bases between the two germline ends. CDR3 region: CASTIGGGLHTEAFF. The CDR3 nucleotides are TGTGCCAGCACCATAGGCGGGGGGCTTCACACTGAAGCTTTCTTT.

This chain joins TRBV6-5 and TRBJ2-3; D not resolved. CDR3 length: 14 residues. V was shortened by 0 bases and J by 0 bases, with 4 bases between the two germline ends. Germline assignment: CDR1 MNHEY and CDR2 SVGAGI. The CDR3 DNA reads TGTGCCAGCAGTTACTCGTCAAGCACAGATACGCAGTATTTT. Protein sequence: CASSYSSSTDTQYF.

The rearrangement links TRBV29-1 to TRBJ2-7; D call uncertain. Germline CDR1 and CDR2: SQVTM and ANQGSEA. The CDR3 loop spans 12 amino acids. V was pared by 6 bases and J by 6 bases, with 15 bases between. CDR3 nucleotides: TGCAGCGTCGGAGAAACCACGGGCGAGCAGTACTTC. Translation gives CSVGETTGEQYF.

This chain connects TRBV6-6 to TRBJ1-2; D gene uncertain. The CDR3 extends over 11 amino acids. Germline lookup yields CDR1 MNHNY and CDR2 SVGAGI (reference sequence). The V end lost 8 bases, the J end lost 0 bases, and 4 bases lay between the germline ends. The CDR3 nucleotides are TGTGCCAGCGGGTCTAACTATGGCTACACCTTC. This sequence encodes CASGSNYGYTF.

The chain combines TRBV6-1 with TRBJ1-1, with D perhaps TRBD1 (6 bases). There are 12 residues in the CDR3. Germline V gene lookup returns CDR1 MNHNS and CDR2 SASEGT. The germline V and J ends were trimmed by 6 bases and 1 base, with 6 bases remaining between them. Written as DNA, the CDR3 is TGTGCCAGCAGGGGACAGAACACTGAAGCTTTCTTT. Translating gives CASRGQNTEAFF.

The CDR3 nucleotides are TGCGCCAGCAGCTTGGAACCTAGCGGGAGGGCGGAGGATACGCAGTATTTT. It encodes CASSLEPSGRAEDTQYF. V usage is TRBV5-1 and J usage is TRBJ2-3; 12 bases map to TRBD2. Trimming took 0 bases from V and 6 from J; bases not matched to a gene: 8. The germline gives CDR1 SGHRS, CDR2 YFSETQ. The CDR3 contains 17 residues.

The V call is TRBV28, the J call TRBJ2-7, with 8 bases that match TRBD2. This CDR3 spans 17 amino acids. From germline, CDR1 is MDHEN and CDR2 SYDVKM. V was pared by 3 bases and J by 2 bases, with 12 bases of the junction left unmatched. The CDR3 DNA reads as TGTGCCAGCAGTTTGAGGATTAGCGGGAACATCGCCTACGAGCAGTACTTC. As protein: CASSLRISGNIAYEQYF. Based on the CDR3 plus reference TRBV28 and TRBJ2-7, the full variable domain is DVKVTQSSRYLVKRTGEKVFLECVQDMDHENMFWYRQDPGLGLRLIYFSYDVKMKEKGDIPEGYSVSREKKERFSLILESASTNQTSMYLCASSLRISGNIAYEQYFGPGTRLTVT.

The V call is TRBV19, the J call TRBJ2-7, with D perhaps TRBD1 (6 bases). The CDR3 has 15 residues. The V end was cut by 5 bases, the J end by 4 bases, with 18 bases between. Germline CDR1 is LNHDA and CDR2 is SQIVND (reference sequence). The CDR3 region is CASSLPGTLFYEQYF. CDR3 DNA: TGTGCCAGTAGTCTCCCCGGGACACTATTTTACGAGCAGTACTTC.

This clone came up once. This rearrangement joins TRBV19 to TRBJ2-3; 11 nucleotides align to TRBD2. CDR3 length: 16 residues. Trimming at V came to 0 bases and at J to 3 bases, leaving 2 bases not matched to a gene. The germline CDR1 and CDR2 sequences are LNHDA and SQIVND (reference sequence). This CDR3 is CASSIDTSGRTDTQYF. In DNA, the CDR3 is TGTGCCAGTAGTATAGATACTAGCGGGAGAACAGATACGCAGTATTTT.

The chain employs TRBV6-1 and TRBJ2-5; 10 bases are a match to TRBD2. Germline CDR1 and CDR2: MNHNS and SASEGT. This CDR3 region has 15 residues. V gave up 1 base and J gave up 2 bases; unmatched junction bases: 1. The CDR3 region is CASSEGTSGQETQYF. The CDR3 nucleotides are TGTGCCAGCAGTGAAGGGACTAGCGGACAAGAGACCCAGTACTTC.

The gene calls are TRBV19 and TRBJ2-5; D remains ambiguous. In germline, CDR1 is LNHDA, CDR2 SQIVND (reference sequence). This CDR3 has 15 residues. The germline V and J ends were trimmed by 1 base and 2 bases, with 11 bases remaining between them. The CDR3 nucleotides read TGTGCCAGTAGTATAGTTACCCACGGGCAAGAGACCCAGTACTTC. Its protein product is CASSIVTHGQETQYF.

J is TRBJ2-1 and V is TRBV2; D call uncertain. Trimming took off 7 bases at V and 4 bases at J, with 5 bases between the two ends. Germline V gene sequence: CDR1 SNHLY, CDR2 FYNNEI. This CDR3 has 11 residues. CDR3 residues: CASMVYNEQFF. DNA of the CDR3: TGTGCCAGCATGGTTTACAATGAGCAGTTCTTC.

The table lists this clone with a count of one. The genes are TRBV5-1 and TRBJ2-5; 9 bases are a match to TRBD2. CDR3 length: 16 amino acids. The junction had 4 bases not matched to a gene; V was cut back by 0 bases and J by 1 base. Germline CDR1 and CDR2: SGHRS and YFSETQ. In nucleotides, the CDR3 is TGCGCCAGCAGCTTGGGGGCTAGCGGGGCCCAAGAGACCCAGTACTTC. Encoded protein: CASSLGASGAQETQYF. The entire variable domain, with the rest obtained from reference TRBV5-1 and TRBJ2-5, is as follows: KAGVTQTPRYLIKTRGQQVTLSCSPISGHRSVSWYQQTPGQGLQFLFEYFSETQRNKGNFPGRFSGRQFSNSRSEMNVSTLELGDSALYLCASSLGASGAQETQYFGPGTRLLVL.

The chain uses TRBV2 and TRBJ2-1, with D possibly being TRBD2 (5 bases). Germline V gene data show CDR1 as SNHLY and CDR2 as FYNNEI. Trimming left V 6 bases short and J 6 bases short, with 15 bases between. This CDR3 contains 14 residues. The CDR3 here is CASRRVALPNEQFF. The CDR3 DNA reads as TGTGCCAGCAGGCGGGTCGCTCTCCCCAATGAGCAGTTCTTC.

This rearrangement joins TRBV27 to TRBJ2-3, with 12 bases fitting TRBD2. V gave up 5 bases and J gave up 2 bases; unmatched junction bases: 5. The CDR3 extends over 16 amino acids. Germline lookup yields CDR1 MNHEY and CDR2 SMNVEV (reference sequence). The CDR3 is CASSLTSGSYTDTQYF. DNA for the CDR3: TGTGCCAGCAGTCTGACTAGCGGGAGTTACACAGATACGCAGTATTTT.

The table lists this clone with a count of one. The J gene is TRBJ2-2, the V gene TRBV6-5, with D possibly being TRBD1 (6 bases). CDR3 size: 16 residues. The germline V gene encodes CDR1 MNHEY and CDR2 SVGAGI. Trimming pared 2 bases from V and 5 bases from J, leaving 15 bases between. As DNA, the CDR3 is TGTGCCAGCAGTTACGGGGGCGCAAGGCTGACCGGGGAGCTGTTTTTT. This sequence encodes CASSYGGARLTGELFF.

V gene TRBV5-6 combines with J gene TRBJ2-7; a possible D gene is TRBD1 (6 bases). This CDR3 has 14 residues. Germline V lookup: CDR1 SGHDT, CDR2 YYEEEE. V gave up 4 bases and J gave up 2 bases, with 13 bases separating them. CDR3 residues: CASSVPGDPYEQYF. The CDR3 bases are TGTGCCAGCAGCGTACCAGGGGACCCCTACGAGCAGTACTTC.

This clone appeared a few times. The CDR3 loop is CASSSTVSPSTDTQYF. CDR3 in DNA: TGTGCCAGCAGCTCAACCGTCTCCCCGAGCACAGATACGCAGTATTTT. The genes are TRBV11-3 and TRBJ2-3; the D is unclear. Germline V lookup: CDR1 SGHNT, CDR2 YENEEA. V lost 4 bases, J lost 0 bases, and 14 bases lay in between. This CDR3 contains 16 residues.

This chain connects TRBV5-4 to TRBJ2-5; TRBD2 aligns across 11 bases. Germline V gene data show CDR1 as SGHNT and CDR2 as YYREEE (reference sequence). V shed 4 bases, J shed 4 bases, and the junction held 6 bases outside the gene matches. The CDR3 consists of 15 residues. The CDR3 loop is CASSTLAGVSETQYF. CDR3 nucleotide sequence: TGTGCCAGCAGCACACTAGCGGGAGTCTCAGAGACCCAGTACTTC. Supplemented by reference TRBV5-4 and TRBJ2-5, the full variable domain reads ETGVTQSPTHLIKTRGQQVTLRCSSQSGHNTVSWYQQALGQGPQFIFQYYREEENGRGNFPPRFSGLQFPNYSSELNVNALELDDSALYLCASSTLAGVSETQYFGPGTRLLVL.

With respect to this clone: The same CDR3 arises from other DNA sequences in this sample as well. The chain links TRBV6-5 to TRBJ1-5, with D possibly being TRBD1 (5 bases). The CDR3 loop spans 14 amino acids. Germline V lookup: CDR1 MNHEY, CDR2 SVGAGI. With 0 bases removed from V and 5 bases from J, the gap between germline ends came to 8 bases. For the CDR3, the DNA is TGTGCCAGCAGTTACTCGCAGGGCCATCAGCCCCAGCATTTT. Translated: CASSYSQGHQPQHF.

The chain recombines TRBV30 with TRBJ2-7; no clear D gene. This CDR3 has 12 amino acids. Per germline, CDR1 GTSNPN and CDR2 SVGIG (reference sequence). The V and J ends lost 7 bases and 4 bases respectively, with 14 bases between them. The CDR3 DNA reads TGTGCCTCACGAATGTCAGGATACGAGCAGTACTTC. This codes for CASRMSGYEQYF. Filled out from reference TRBV30 and TRBJ2-7, the complete variable domain reads SQTIHQWPATLVQPVGSPLSLECTVEGTSNPNLYWYRQAAGRGLQLLFYSVGIGQISSEVPQNLSASRPQDRQFILSSKKLLLSDSGFYLCASRMSGYEQYFGPGTRLTVT.

The chain carries TRBV6-1 and TRBJ2-2, with 9 bases fitting TRBD1. Germline V gene lookup returns CDR1 MNHNS and CDR2 SASEGT. With 4 bases clipped from V and 7 bases from J, the junction kept 4 bases outside the gene matches. The CDR3 totals 14 residues. In DNA, the CDR3 is TGTGCCAGCAGTGTGGGACAGGGTATCGGGGAGCTGTTTTTT. Protein sequence: CASSVGQGIGELFF.